This note documents a single T cell receptor beta chain sequence. Its antigen is not known. Libraries were prepared by immunoSEQ multiplex PCR; TCRdb keeps only in-frame clonotypes and omits some of them. The repertoire holds about 110,000 clones, 85% to 95% seen once, with 0.4% to 0.65% in the top ten. This CDR3 region has 15 residues. Germline V CDR1 and CDR2: MNHEY, SVGAGI. Trimming at V came to 6 bases and at J to 5 bases, leaving 9 bases not matched to a gene. The record originates from a study of graft-versus-host responses after intestinal transplantation. Study observations and caveats: Early post-transplant falls in HvG clones accompanied the peak levels of circulating GvH clones.

This TCR derives from a human donor who received an intestinal transplant. The sample was unstimulated CD8+ T cells sorted from spleen or lymph node cells, taken before intestinal transplant. V and J are TRBV6-5 and TRBJ2-2, with 7 bases matching TRBD2. In DNA form, the CDR3 reads TGTGCCAGCAGACCGAGCGGGATGGGGACCGGGGAGCTGTTTTTT. Amino acid sequence: CASRPSGMGTGELFF.